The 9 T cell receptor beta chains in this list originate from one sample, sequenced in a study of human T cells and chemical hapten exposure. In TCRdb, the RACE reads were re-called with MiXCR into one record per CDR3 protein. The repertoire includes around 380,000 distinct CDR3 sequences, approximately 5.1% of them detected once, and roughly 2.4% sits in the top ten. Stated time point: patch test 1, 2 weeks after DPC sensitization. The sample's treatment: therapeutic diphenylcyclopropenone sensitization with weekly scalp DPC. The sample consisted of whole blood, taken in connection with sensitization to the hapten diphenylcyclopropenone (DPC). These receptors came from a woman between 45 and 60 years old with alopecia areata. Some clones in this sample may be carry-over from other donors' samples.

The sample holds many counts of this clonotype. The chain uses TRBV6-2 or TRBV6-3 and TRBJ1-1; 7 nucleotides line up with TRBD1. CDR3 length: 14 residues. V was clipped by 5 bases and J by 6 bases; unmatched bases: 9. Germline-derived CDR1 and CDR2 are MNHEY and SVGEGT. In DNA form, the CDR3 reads TGTGCCAGCAGTGCGACAGGGTTTATCGCTGAAGCTTTCTTT. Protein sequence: CASSATGFIAEAFF.

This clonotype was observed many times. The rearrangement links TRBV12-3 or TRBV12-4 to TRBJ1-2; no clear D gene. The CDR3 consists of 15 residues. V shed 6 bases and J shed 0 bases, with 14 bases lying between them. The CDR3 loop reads CASSVRALPNYGYTF. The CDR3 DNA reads TGTGCCAGCAGCGTTAGGGCCCTGCCTAACTATGGCTACACCTTC.

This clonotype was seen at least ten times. The CDR3 nucleotides read TGCAGTGCTTCACTAGATGCGGGAAGCAATCAGCCCCAGCATTTT. Its protein product is CSASLDAGSNQPQHF. The chain carries TRBV20-1 and TRBJ1-5; D ambiguous. With 5 bases removed from V and 1 base from J, the gap between germline ends came to 15 bases. This CDR3 region has 15 residues. Germline V gene lookup returns CDR1 DFQATT and CDR2 SNEGSKA (reference sequence).

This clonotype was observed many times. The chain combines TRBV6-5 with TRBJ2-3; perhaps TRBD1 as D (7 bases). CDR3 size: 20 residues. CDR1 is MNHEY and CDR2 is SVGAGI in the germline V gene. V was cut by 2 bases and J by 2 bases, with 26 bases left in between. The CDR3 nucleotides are TGTGCCAGCAGTTACCCTAACCCAAACCAGGGGGGCATTTACACAGATACGCAGTATTTT. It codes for CASSYPNPNQGGIYTDTQYF.

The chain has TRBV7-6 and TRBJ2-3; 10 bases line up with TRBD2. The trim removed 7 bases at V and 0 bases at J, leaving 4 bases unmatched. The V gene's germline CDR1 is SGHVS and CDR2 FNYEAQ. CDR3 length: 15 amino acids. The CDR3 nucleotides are TGTGCCAGCAACCCGACTAGCGGGAGCACAGATACGCAGTATTTT. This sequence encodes CASNPTSGSTDTQYF.

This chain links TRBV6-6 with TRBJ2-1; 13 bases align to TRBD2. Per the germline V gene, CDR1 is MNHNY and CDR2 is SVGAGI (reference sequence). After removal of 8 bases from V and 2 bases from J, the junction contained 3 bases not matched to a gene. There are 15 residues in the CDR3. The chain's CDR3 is CASVGTSGTYNEQFF. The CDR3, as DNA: TGTGCCAGCGTGGGGACTAGCGGGACCTACAATGAGCAGTTCTTC.

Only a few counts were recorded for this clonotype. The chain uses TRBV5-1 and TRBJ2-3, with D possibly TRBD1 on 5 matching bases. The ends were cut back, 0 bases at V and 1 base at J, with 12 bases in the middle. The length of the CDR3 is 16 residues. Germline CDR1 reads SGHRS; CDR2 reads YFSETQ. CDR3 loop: CASSLEGAPGTDTQYF. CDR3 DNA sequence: TGCGCCAGCAGCTTGGAAGGGGCTCCTGGCACAGATACGCAGTATTTT. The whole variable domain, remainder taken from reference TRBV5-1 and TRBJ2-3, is KAGVTQTPRYLIKTRGQQVTLSCSPISGHRSVSWYQQTPGQGLQFLFEYFSETQRNKGNFPGRFSGRQFSNSRSEMNVSTLELGDSALYLCASSLEGAPGTDTQYFGPGTRLTVL.

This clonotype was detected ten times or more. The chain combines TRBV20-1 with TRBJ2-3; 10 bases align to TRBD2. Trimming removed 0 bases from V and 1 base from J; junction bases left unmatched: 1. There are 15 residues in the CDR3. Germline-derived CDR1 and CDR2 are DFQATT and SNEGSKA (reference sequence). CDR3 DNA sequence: TGCAGTGCTAGAGACGGGACTAGCGGCACAGATACGCAGTATTTT. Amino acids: CSARDGTSGTDTQYF.

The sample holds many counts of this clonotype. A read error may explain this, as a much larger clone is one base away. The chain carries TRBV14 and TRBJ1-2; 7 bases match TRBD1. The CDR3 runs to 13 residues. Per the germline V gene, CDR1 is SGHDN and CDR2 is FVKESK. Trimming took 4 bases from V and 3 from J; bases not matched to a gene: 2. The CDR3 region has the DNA TGTGCCAGCAGCCCGACAGGGTACTATGGCTACACCTTC. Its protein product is CASSPTGYYGYTF.